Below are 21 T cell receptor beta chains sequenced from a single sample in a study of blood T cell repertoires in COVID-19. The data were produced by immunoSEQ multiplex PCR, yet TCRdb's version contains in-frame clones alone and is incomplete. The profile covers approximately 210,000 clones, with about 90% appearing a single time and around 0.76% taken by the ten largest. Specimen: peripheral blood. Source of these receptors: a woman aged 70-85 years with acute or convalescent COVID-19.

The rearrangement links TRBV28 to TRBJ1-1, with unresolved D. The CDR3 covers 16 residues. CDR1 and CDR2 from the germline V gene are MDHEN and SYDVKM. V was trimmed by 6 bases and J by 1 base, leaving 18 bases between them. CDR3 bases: TGTGCCAGCAGAACTAGGCCCCTCACTGGGAACACTGAAGCTTTCTTT. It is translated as CASRTRPLTGNTEAFF. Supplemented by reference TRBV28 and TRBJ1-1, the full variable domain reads DVKVTQSSRYLVKRTGEKVFLECVQDMDHENMFWYRQDPGLGLRLIYFSYDVKMKEKGDIPEGYSVSREKKERFSLILESASTNQTSMYLCASRTRPLTGNTEAFFGQGTRLTVV.

The CDR3 protein is CSVIGGSYNEQFF. The DNA of the CDR3 is TGCAGCGTTATCGGAGGGTCCTACAATGAGCAGTTCTTC. V is TRBV29-1 and J is TRBJ2-1; maybe TRBD2 (6 bases). The V end was cut by 5 bases, the J end by 1 base, with 9 bases between. Looked up from germline, CDR1 is SQVTM and CDR2 is ANQGSEA. The CDR3 extends over 13 amino acids.

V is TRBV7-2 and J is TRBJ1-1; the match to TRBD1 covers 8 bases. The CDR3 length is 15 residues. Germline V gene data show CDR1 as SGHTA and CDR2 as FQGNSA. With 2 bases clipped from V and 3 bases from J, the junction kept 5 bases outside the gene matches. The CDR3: CASSLRGTGDTEAFF. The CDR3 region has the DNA TGTGCCAGCAGCTTAAGAGGGACAGGAGACACTGAAGCTTTCTTT. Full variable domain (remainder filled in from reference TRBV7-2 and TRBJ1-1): GAGVSQSPSNKVTEKGKDVELRCDPISGHTALYWYRQSLGQGLEFLIYFQGNSAPDKSGLPSDRFSAERTGGSVSTLTIQRTQQEDSAVYLCASSLRGTGDTEAFFGQGTRLTVV.

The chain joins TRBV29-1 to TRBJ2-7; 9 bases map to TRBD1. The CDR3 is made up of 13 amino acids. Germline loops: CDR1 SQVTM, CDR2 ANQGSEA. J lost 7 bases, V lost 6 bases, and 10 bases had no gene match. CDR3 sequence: CSVTGTGLFEQYF. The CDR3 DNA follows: TGCAGCGTGACCGGGACAGGGTTGTTTGAGCAGTACTTC.

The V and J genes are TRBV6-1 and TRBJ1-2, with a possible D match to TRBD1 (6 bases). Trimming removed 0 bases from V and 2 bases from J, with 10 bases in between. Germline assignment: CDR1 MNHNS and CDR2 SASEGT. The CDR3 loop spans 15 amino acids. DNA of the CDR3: TGTGCCAGCAGTGAAGCCAATACAGGGAACTATGGCTACACCTTC. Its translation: CASSEANTGNYGYTF.

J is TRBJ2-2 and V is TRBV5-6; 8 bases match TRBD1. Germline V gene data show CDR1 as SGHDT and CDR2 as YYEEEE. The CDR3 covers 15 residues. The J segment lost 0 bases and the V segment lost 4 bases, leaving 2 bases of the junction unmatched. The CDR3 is CASSRQGTNTGELFF. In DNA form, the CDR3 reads TGTGCCAGCAGCCGACAGGGGACGAACACCGGGGAGCTGTTTTTT.

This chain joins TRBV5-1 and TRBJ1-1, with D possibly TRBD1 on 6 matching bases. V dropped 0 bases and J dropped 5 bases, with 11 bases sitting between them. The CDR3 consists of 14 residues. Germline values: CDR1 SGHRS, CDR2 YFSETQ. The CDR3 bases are TGCGCCAGCAGCTTGGAGCAGGGGAAGACTGAAGCTTTCTTT. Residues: CASSLEQGKTEAFF.

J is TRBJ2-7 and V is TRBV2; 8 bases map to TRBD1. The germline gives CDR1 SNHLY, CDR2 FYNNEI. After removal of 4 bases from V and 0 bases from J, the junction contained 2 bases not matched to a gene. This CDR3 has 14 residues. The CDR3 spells CASSAQGASYEQYF. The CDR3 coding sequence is TGTGCCAGCAGTGCGCAGGGGGCCTCCTACGAGCAGTACTTC.

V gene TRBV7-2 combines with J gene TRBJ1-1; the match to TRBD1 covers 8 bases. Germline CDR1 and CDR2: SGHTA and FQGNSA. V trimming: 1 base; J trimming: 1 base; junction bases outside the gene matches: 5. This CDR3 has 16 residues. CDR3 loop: CASSLVLGQGNTEAFF. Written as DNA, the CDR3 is TGTGCCAGCAGCTTAGTCCTTGGACAGGGGAACACTGAAGCTTTCTTT. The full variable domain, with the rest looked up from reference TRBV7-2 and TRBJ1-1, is GAGVSQSPSNKVTEKGKDVELRCDPISGHTALYWYRQSLGQGLEFLIYFQGNSAPDKSGLPSDRFSAERTGGSVSTLTIQRTQQEDSAVYLCASSLVLGQGNTEAFFGQGTRLTVV.

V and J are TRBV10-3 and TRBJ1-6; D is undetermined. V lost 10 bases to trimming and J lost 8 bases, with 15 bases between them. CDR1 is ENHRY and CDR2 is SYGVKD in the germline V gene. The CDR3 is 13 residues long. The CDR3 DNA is TGTGCCACCCGGAGGGTCGGGGATTCACCCCTCCACTTT. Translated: CATRRVGDSPLHF.

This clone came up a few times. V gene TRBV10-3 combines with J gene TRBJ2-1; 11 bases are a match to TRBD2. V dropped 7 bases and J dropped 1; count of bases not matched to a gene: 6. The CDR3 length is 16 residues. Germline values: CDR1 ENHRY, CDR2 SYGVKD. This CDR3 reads CAITQLAGASYNEQFF. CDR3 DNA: TGTGCCATCACCCAACTAGCGGGAGCATCCTACAATGAGCAGTTCTTC.

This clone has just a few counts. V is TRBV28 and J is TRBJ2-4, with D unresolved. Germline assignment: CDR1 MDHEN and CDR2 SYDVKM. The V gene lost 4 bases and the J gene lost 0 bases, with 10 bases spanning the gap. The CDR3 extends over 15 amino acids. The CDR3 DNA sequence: TGTGCCAGCAGTTCACCCCCAGGAGCCAAAAACATTCAGTACTTC. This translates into CASSSPPGAKNIQYF.

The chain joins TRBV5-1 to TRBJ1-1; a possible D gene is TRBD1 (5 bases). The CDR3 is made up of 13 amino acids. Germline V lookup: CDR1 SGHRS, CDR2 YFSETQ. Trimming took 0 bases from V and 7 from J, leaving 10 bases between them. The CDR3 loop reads CASSLEEGSEAFF. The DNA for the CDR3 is TGCGCCAGCAGCTTGGAGGAGGGGAGTGAAGCTTTCTTT.

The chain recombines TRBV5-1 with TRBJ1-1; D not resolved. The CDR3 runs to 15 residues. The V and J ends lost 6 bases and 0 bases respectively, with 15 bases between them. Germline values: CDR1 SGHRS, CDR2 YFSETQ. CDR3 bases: TGCGCCAGCAAAACGGGTGCAGCCATGAACACTGAAGCTTTCTTT. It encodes CASKTGAAMNTEAFF.

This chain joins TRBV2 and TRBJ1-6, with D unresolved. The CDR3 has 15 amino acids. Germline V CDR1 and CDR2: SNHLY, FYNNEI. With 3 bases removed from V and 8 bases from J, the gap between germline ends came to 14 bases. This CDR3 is CASSEEVFRDSPLHF. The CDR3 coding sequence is TGTGCCAGCAGTGAGGAAGTCTTTCGGGATTCACCCCTCCACTTT.

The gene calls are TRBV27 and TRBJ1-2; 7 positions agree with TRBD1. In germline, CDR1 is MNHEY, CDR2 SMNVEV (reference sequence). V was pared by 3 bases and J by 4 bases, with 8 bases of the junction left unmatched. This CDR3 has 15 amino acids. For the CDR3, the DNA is TGTGCCAGCAGTTTCGGGCAGGGGGGATCCTATGGCTACACCTTC. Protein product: CASSFGQGGSYGYTF.

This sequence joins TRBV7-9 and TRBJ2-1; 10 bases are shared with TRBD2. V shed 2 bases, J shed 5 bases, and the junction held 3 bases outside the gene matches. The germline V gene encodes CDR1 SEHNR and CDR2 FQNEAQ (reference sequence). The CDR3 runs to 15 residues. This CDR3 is CASSLLAGANNEQFF. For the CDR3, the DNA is TGTGCCAGCAGCTTACTAGCGGGGGCTAACAATGAGCAGTTCTTC.

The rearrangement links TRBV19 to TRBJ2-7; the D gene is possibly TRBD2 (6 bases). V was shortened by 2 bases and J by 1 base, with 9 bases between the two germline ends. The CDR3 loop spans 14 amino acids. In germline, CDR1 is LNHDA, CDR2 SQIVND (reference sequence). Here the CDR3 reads CASSIRAGSYEQYF. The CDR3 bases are TGTGCCAGTAGTATAAGGGCGGGGTCCTACGAGCAGTACTTC.

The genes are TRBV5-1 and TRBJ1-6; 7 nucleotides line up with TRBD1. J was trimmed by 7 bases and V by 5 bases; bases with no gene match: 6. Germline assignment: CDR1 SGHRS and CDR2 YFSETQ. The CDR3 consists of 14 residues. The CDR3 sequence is CASRGGAENSPLHF. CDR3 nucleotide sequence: TGCGCCAGCAGAGGGGGCGCAGAGAATTCACCCCTCCACTTT. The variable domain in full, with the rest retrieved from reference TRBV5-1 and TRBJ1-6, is KAGVTQTPRYLIKTRGQQVTLSCSPISGHRSVSWYQQTPGQGLQFLFEYFSETQRNKGNFPGRFSGRQFSNSRSEMNVSTLELGDSALYLCASRGGAENSPLHFGNGTRLTVT.

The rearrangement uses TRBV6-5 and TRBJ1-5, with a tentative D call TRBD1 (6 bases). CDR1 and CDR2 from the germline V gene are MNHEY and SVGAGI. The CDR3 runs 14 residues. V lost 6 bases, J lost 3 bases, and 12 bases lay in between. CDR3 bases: TGTGCCAGCAGCCCAACAGGGAACAATCAGCCCCAGCATTTT. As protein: CASSPTGNNQPQHF.

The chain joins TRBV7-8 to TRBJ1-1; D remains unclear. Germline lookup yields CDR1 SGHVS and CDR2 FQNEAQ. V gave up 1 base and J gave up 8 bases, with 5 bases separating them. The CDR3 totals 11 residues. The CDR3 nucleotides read TGTGCCAGCAGCTTAGACTTGGAAGCTTTCTTT. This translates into CASSLDLEAFF.